This T cell receptor (beta chain) appears in the sequencing data of a study of Ad26.COV2.S vaccination and SARS-CoV-2 variants. Across the whole study: A COV1001 Ad26.COV2.S trial-arm participant provided the sample. Ad26.COV2.S given intramuscularly, once or twice 56 days apart. Findings and limits, study-wide: Non-spike TCR breadth was similar in vaccine and placebo recipients.

This clone was seen a few times. Its cognate antigen is unknown. Treatment indicated: some 20 received Ad26.COV2.S at low or high dose, single or two shots; about 5 received placebo; per-sample allocation not given. Sampling was performed 63 days after the first vaccine or placebo injection. V gave up 4 bases and J gave up 6 bases, with 19 bases separating them. Germline assignment: CDR1 SNHLY and CDR2 FYNNEI. The CDR3 totals 15 residues. Assay: immunoSEQ multiplex PCR; the TCRdb copy retains only in-frame clones and omits some. The sample contains just under 250,000 clones, around 87% of which appear only once.

The sequencing here drew on peripheral blood, taken in a trial of Ad26.COV2.S vaccine versus placebo. The chain combines TRBV2 with TRBJ2-7; D is perhaps TRBD2 (5 bases). This receptor was taken from a person between 18 and 65 years old who received the Ad26.COV2.S COVID-19 vaccine or a placebo. CDR3 loop: CASSANAGQTSEQYF. As DNA, the CDR3 is TGTGCCAGCAGTGCCAATGCGGGCCAAACATCCGAGCAGTACTTC.